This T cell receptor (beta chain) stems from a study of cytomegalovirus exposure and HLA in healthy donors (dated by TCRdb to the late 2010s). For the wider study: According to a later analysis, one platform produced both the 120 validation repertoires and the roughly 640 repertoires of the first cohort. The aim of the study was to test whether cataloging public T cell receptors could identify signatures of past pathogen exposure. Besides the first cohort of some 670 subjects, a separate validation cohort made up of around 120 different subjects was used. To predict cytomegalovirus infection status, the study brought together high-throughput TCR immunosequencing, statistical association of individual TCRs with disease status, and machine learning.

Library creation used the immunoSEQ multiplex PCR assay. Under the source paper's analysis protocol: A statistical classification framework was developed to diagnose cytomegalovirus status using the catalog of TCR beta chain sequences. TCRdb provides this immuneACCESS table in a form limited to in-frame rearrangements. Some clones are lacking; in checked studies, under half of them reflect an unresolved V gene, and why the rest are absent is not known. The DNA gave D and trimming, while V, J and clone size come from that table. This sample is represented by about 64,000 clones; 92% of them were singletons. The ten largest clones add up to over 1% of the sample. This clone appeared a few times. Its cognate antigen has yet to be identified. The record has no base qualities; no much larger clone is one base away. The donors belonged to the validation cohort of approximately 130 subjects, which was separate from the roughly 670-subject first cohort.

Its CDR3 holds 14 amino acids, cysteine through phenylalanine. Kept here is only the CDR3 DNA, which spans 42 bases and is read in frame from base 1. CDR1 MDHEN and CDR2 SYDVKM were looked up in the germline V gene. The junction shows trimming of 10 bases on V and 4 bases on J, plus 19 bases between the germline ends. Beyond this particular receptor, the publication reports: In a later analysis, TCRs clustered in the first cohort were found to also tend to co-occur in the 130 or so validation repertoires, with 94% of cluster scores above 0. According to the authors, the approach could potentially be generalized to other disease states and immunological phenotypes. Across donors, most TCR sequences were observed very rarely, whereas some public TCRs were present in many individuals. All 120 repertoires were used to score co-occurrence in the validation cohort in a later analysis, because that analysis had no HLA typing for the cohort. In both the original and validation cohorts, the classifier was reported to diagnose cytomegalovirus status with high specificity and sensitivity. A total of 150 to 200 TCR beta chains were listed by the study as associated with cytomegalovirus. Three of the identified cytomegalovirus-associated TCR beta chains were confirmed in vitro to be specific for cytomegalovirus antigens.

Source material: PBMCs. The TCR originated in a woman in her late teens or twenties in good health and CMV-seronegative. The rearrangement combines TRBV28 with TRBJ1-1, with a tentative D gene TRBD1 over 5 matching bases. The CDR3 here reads CATRGWGVGTEAFF. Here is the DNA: TGTGCCACCCGAGGATGGGGGGTGGGCACTGAAGCTTTCTTT.